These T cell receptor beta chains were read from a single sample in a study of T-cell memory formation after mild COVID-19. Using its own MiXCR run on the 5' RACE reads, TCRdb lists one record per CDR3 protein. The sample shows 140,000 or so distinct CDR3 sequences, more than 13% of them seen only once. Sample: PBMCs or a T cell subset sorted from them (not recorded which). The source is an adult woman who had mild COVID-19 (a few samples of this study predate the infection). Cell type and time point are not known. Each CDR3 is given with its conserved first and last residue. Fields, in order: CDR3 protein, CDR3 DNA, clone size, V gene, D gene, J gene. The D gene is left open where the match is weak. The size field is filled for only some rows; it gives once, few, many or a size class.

CASYMAGPNYGYTF TGTGCCAGCTATATGGCTGGGCCCAACTATGGCTACACCTTC once TRBV6-1 NA TRBJ1-2
CASSLMAAAGGRNEQFF TGTGCCAGCAGCTTGATGGCAGCCGCAGGGGGCAGGAATGAGCAGTTCTTC few TRBV5-4 TRBD1 TRBJ2-1
CASSSSTLRLDTGELFF TGTGCCAGCAGCTCATCGACATTACGTCTGGACACCGGGGAGCTGTTTTTT NA TRBV7-3 NA TRBJ2-2
CASSPPGLTIPHFYNEQFF TGTGCCAGCTCACCACCGGGACTTACGATCCCACACTTCTACAATGAGCAGTTCTTC many TRBV18 NA TRBJ2-1
CATSDGTGFSDGYTF TGTGCCACCAGTGATGGCACAGGCTTCTCCGATGGCTACACCTTC NA TRBV24-1 NA TRBJ1-2
CASSISRGTPNEQFF TGTGCCAGCAGCATTTCCAGGGGCACGCCCAATGAGCAGTTCTTC NA TRBV7-3 NA TRBJ2-1
CASSLARGGPDIQYF TGTGCCAGCAGCTTAGCGCGCGGAGGCCCAGACATTCAGTACTTC few TRBV7-8 NA TRBJ2-4
CASSSLGFREEQFF TGCGCCAGCAGCTCCCTGGGATTCCGGGAGGAGCAGTTCTTC NA TRBV5-1 NA TRBJ2-1
CASSLVEGVVQETQYF TGTGCCAGCAGCTTGGTTGAGGGAGTTGTACAAGAGACCCAGTACTTC few TRBV5-5 NA TRBJ2-5
CASSLQGHEQFF TGCGCCAGCAGCTTGCAAGGGCATGAGCAGTTCTTC few TRBV5-1 NA TRBJ2-1
CASSYSNKGPETQYF TGTGCCAGCAGTTACTCGAATAAGGGTCCGGAGACCCAGTACTTC NA TRBV6-5 NA TRBJ2-5
CASSIPGQDLMNTEAFF TGTGCCAGCAGCATCCCGGGACAGGATCTCATGAACACTGAAGCTTTCTTT few TRBV11-2 TRBD1 TRBJ1-1
CASSVGGAQETQYF TGTGCCAGCAGCGTTGGGGGGGCTCAAGAGACCCAGTACTTC NA TRBV9 NA TRBJ2-5
CASSQGTGTETQYF TGCGCCAGCAGCCAAGGTACAGGGACGGAGACCCAGTACTTC few TRBV4-1 NA TRBJ2-5
CASSPGLAGSYEQYF TGTGCCAGCAGCCCCGGACTAGCGGGCTCCTACGAGCAGTACTTC few TRBV6-6 TRBD2 TRBJ2-7
CASTTSGRYNEQFF TGTGCCAGCACCACTAGCGGACGGTACAATGAGCAGTTCTTC few TRBV11-2 TRBD2 TRBJ2-1
CASSSQGSGALNTQYF TGTGCCAGCAGTTCCCAGGGTAGCGGGGCCCTGAATACGCAGTATTTT few TRBV12-3/TRBV12-4 TRBD2 TRBJ2-3
CASTRNAEQYF TGTGCCAGCACCCGCAACGCCGAGCAGTACTTC few TRBV7-9 NA TRBJ2-7
CSVVGTGGRETQYF TGCAGCGTTGTGGGGACAGGGGGCCGGGAGACCCAGTACTTC few TRBV29-1 TRBD1 TRBJ2-5
CASSQGTFYEQYF TGCGCCAGCAGCCAAGGGACATTCTACGAGCAGTACTTC few TRBV4-1 NA TRBJ2-7
CASSEASGVQETQYF TGTGCCAGCAGTGAAGCCTCGGGGGTCCAAGAGACCCAGTACTTC NA TRBV6-1 NA TRBJ2-5
CASISDRGALGMANSPLHF TGTGCCAGCATATCGGACAGGGGGGCCCTCGGGATGGCGAATTCACCCCTCCACTTT few TRBV27 TRBD1 TRBJ1-6
CASSSGLVPDTQYF TGTGCCAGCAGTTCTGGTCTCGTCCCAGATACGCAGTATTTT few TRBV27 NA TRBJ2-3
CASSQDWRRLAGVPGSDTQYF TGCGCCAGCAGCCAAGATTGGAGGAGACTAGCGGGAGTCCCTGGGTCAGATACGCAGTATTTT few TRBV4-3 TRBD2 TRBJ2-3
CAIGGGLDMFF TGTGCCATCGGGGGGGGACTGGATATGTTCTTC NA TRBV10-3 TRBD2 TRBJ2-1
CASSLWGGSYEQYF TGTGCCAGCAGTTTATGGGGGGGCTCCTACGAGCAGTACTTC few TRBV12-3/TRBV12-4 TRBD2 TRBJ2-7
CASRSGTSGTSTDTQYF TGTGCCAGCAGGTCAGGGACTAGCGGGACCTCCACAGATACGCAGTATTTT few TRBV5-4 TRBD2 TRBJ2-3
CASSPWRGDSQETQYF TGTGCCAGCTCCCCATGGCGGGGGGATTCACAAGAGACCCAGTACTTC NA TRBV18 TRBD2 TRBJ2-5
CASSLAGQRETQYF TGTGCCAGCAGCTTAGCGGGACAGCGGGAGACCCAGTACTTC many TRBV7-8 TRBD1 TRBJ2-5
CASSSDRDPNEQFF TGTGCCAGCAGCTCAGACCGGGACCCCAATGAGCAGTTCTTC NA TRBV11-3 NA TRBJ2-1
CSARSLGQTLYEQYF TGCAGTGCTAGAAGTCTTGGACAGACACTCTACGAGCAGTACTTC NA TRBV20-1 NA TRBJ2-7
CASSSGTSGTDTQYF TGCGCCAGCAGCTCCGGGACTAGCGGCACAGATACGCAGTATTTT NA TRBV5-1 TRBD2 TRBJ2-3
CASSATGTGKNTEAFF TGTGCCAGCAGCGCGACCGGGACAGGGAAGAACACTGAAGCTTTCTTT NA TRBV2 TRBD1 TRBJ1-1
CASSQAAGAFYNEQFF TGCGCCAGCAGCCAAGCGGCGGGAGCTTTCTACAATGAGCAGTTCTTC many TRBV4-1 TRBD2 TRBJ2-1
CASTAGSSNTGELFF TGTGCCAGCACAGCGGGCAGTTCGAACACCGGGGAGCTGTTTTTT NA TRBV5-5 NA TRBJ2-2
CASSPPQSPGSPLHF TGTGCCAGCAGCCCCCCTCAGAGCCCCGGTTCACCCCTCCACTTT NA TRBV7-9 NA TRBJ1-6
CASSLVSAGGPDEQYF TGTGCCAGCAGCTTAGTATCGGCGGGAGGGCCAGACGAGCAGTACTTC NA TRBV7-9 TRBD2 TRBJ2-7
CASSPRLAGVHTDTQYF TGTGCCAGCAGTCCGAGACTAGCGGGAGTTCATACAGATACGCAGTATTTT NA TRBV12-3/TRBV12-4 TRBD2 TRBJ2-3
CSALEGTSPHEQYF TGCAGTGCCTTAGAGGGGACTAGCCCCCACGAGCAGTACTTC NA TRBV20-1 TRBD2 TRBJ2-7
CASRPTGWGGSPYEQYF TGTGCCAGCAGACCGACTGGATGGGGCGGGAGTCCCTACGAGCAGTACTTC NA TRBV12-3/TRBV12-4 TRBD2 TRBJ2-7
CSVLGLAVRTDTQYF TGCAGCGTTCTGGGACTAGCGGTGAGGACAGATACGCAGTATTTT few TRBV29-1 TRBD2 TRBJ2-3
CASSPTQSLPSEDKYF TGCGCCAGCAGCCCAACCCAAAGTCTTCCATCCGAGGATAAGTACTTC NA TRBV4-1 NA TRBJ2-4
CASSYSSLTGGSNEQFF TGTGCCAGCAGTTACTCGAGTCTAACAGGGGGCAGCAATGAGCAGTTCTTC NA TRBV6-5 TRBD1 TRBJ2-1
CASTLRTSGGEEQFF TGTGCCAGCACCCTAAGGACTAGCGGGGGGGAAGAGCAGTTCTTC NA TRBV4-2 TRBD2 TRBJ2-1
CASSLPPGQGANEQYF TGTGCCAGCAGTTTACCTCCGGGACAGGGGGCCAACGAGCAGTACTTC NA TRBV27 TRBD1 TRBJ2-7
CSASKDTSYEQYF TGCAGTGCTAGCAAGGACACCTCCTACGAGCAGTACTTC many TRBV20-1 NA TRBJ2-7
CASSKAASGYNEQFF TGTGCCAGCAGCAAAGCGGCTAGCGGGTACAATGAGCAGTTCTTC NA TRBV21-1 NA TRBJ2-1
CSARGPTGYGIVEAFF TGCAGTGCTAGAGGCCCTACAGGGTACGGAATCGTCGAAGCTTTCTTT NA TRBV20-1 NA TRBJ1-1
CAIGQGRNEQFF TGTGCCATAGGACAGGGACGGAATGAGCAGTTCTTC NA TRBV15 TRBD1 TRBJ2-1
CASSQVTGSLGETQYF TGCGCCAGCAGCCAAGTAACAGGGTCGCTTGGGGAGACCCAGTACTTC NA TRBV4-1 NA TRBJ2-5
CASSVSGFTDTQYF TGTGCCAGCAGCGTAAGCGGATTCACAGATACGCAGTATTTT few TRBV9 NA TRBJ2-3
CSASPSGHYNEQFF TGCAGTGCTAGCCCTAGCGGGCACTACAATGAGCAGTTCTTC NA TRBV20-1 TRBD2 TRBJ2-1
CASSLDFTGGRYEQYF TGTGCCAGCAGCTTAGATTTCACAGGGGGCCGGTACGAGCAGTACTTC few TRBV11-2 TRBD1 TRBJ2-7
CASSLILAGGVPYNEQFF TGTGCCAGCAGCTTAATACTAGCGGGGGGGGTACCCTACAATGAGCAGTTCTTC NA TRBV7-3 TRBD2 TRBJ2-1